This T cell receptor (beta chain) came from a study of blood T cells in healthy people across ages (dated by TCRdb to the mid-2010s). Concerning the study at large: In model experiments, roughly one uniquely barcoded TCR beta cDNA molecule per two T cells was captured by template switching. The donors were divided into four age groups: young (average approximately 16 years), middle-aged (about 41), aged (about 61) and long-lived (82). To track age-related changes in TCR beta repertoire diversity, the study relied on deep sequencing normalized with unique cDNA molecular identifiers. Two additional independent replicas of 1 million unique cDNA reads from the same blood draw were analyzed for two donors (one aged 18 to 30 and one aged 80 or older).

Library construction relied on 5' RACE. Sequencing took place on an Illumina HiSeq 2500. A second PCR of roughly 7 to 11 cycles was performed with a sample-barcoded 5' primer and a J-beta primer mix. A template-switch 5' adaptor carrying 12 random nucleotides introduced a unique molecular identifier onto each TCR beta cDNA molecule. Each sample yielded at least 3 million CDR3-containing paired-end reads. First-strand cDNA was synthesized from all RNA with the Mint cDNA synthesis kit, primed by a TRBC-specific oligonucleotide. After uracil-DNA glycosylase treatment, a first 18-cycle PCR used universal primers M1SS and BC2_uni_R on all cDNA. Under the source paper's analysis protocol: For normalization, 1 million high-quality reads were randomly selected from each sample, with every read carrying a distinct molecular identifier. Reads with shared molecular identifiers were discarded instead of being binned into consensus sequences. MiTCR, run with a Q25 quality threshold and the strictest error-elimination algorithm, handled CDR3 identification, clonotype clustering and error correction. Lower-bound total TCR beta diversity was estimated with a nonparametric unseen species model using Euler transformation. Clones were called with MiXCR by TCRdb after fastp trimmed the public reads at Q25, and only in-frame beta chains were retained. Every CDR3 protein is listed once, alongside the most common genes and DNA of its rows. TCRdb, not the authors, supplied the V and J calls. This sample comprises over 450,000 distinct CDR3 sequences, about 25% of them detected only once. The leading ten clones occupy around 10% of the sample.

This clonotype was observed a few times. No antigen is known for it. No much larger clonotype is one base removed from it; base qualities were not supplied. Study-level results and caveats: Bulk unsorted PBMC profiling prevented conclusive comparison of naive and antigen-experienced compartments. Compared with the aged group, the long-lived group had more naive CD4+ T cells, fewer expanded clones and increased TCR diversity, suggesting age selection. Estimates of total diversity from one million sequenced T cells were regarded as lower bounds and underestimates. There was a strong correlation between observed TCR beta diversity and the percentage of naive T cells measured by flow cytometry. Observed TCR beta diversity per million T cells fell roughly linearly with age, and a significant reduction was already apparent by age around 44. Donor CMV infection status was unknown, potentially confounding age-related changes in expanded clonotypes.

Donors were 39 systemically healthy Caucasian individuals from Russia aged roughly 6 to 100 years. Each donor gave 8 to 10 milliliters of peripheral blood, collected into EDTA-treated Vacutainer tubes. PBMCs were isolated by Ficoll-Paque density-gradient centrifugation, with at least 6.5 million obtained per sample. Trizol reagent was used to extract total RNA from the PBMCs, yielding at least 5 micrograms per sample. For every donor, flow cytometry on a PBMC aliquot measured the percentage of naive CD45RAhigh/CD27high T cells. Looking up the germline V gene yields CDR1 KGHDR and CDR2 SFDVKD. Trimming takes 3 bases from V and 1 base from J, and the germline ends sit 6 bases apart. The CDR3 contains 14 residues, cysteine and phenylalanine counted. CDR3 DNA only is kept here, 42 bases in frame from base 1. These data also featured in a second study, about T cells of mothers and their children. From the second report: The donors were nine systemically healthy Caucasian individuals, made up of three mothers and their six children. cDNA synthesis used all of the extracted RNA, with approximately 1.4 ug of RNA in each 15 ul reaction. Sample barcodes and 2-4 random nucleotides were added via the M1S primer in the second PCR. Over 10 million TCR beta CDR3 reads came from each mother, compared with roughly 2.8 million reads from each child. Thymic selection similarly shapes TCR recombination output in related and unrelated pairs, with minor effect from inherited differences. Normalized repertoire overlap was always slightly but never significantly higher in related than unrelated mother-child pairs. With a sensitivity of approximately 100 clones per million clonotypes, no persistent microchimeric T cell clones were detected. In the study, deep NGS was used to compare the TCR beta repertoires of mothers and children, and features distinguishing related mother-child pairs from unrelated individuals were sought. On average, the children were roughly 12 +/- 4 years old, while the mothers were 40 +/- 4 years old. Libraries were sequenced on Illumina HiSeq 2000 with 100+100 nt paired-end reads after adapter ligation with NEBNext reagents. To prevent cross-contamination, the mother and child libraries were prepared a month apart and were sequenced in separate runs. Each donor had between about 450,000 and 2,300,000 distinct TCR beta clonotypes identified. Naive TCR beta clonotypes were estimated from low-frequency clonotypes matched to each donor's FACS-determined naive share, without sorting.

The chain is encoded by TRBV24-1 joined to TRBJ2-1; 5 matching bases give a weak D call of TRBD1. This clonotype was obtained from a boy younger than 18 in good health. Sample: blood. The nucleotides read TGTGCCACCAGTGATAGGGGATCCTACAATGAGCAGTTCTTC. It specifies CATSDRGSYNEQFF.